The source of this T cell receptor (beta chain) is a study of cytomegalovirus exposure and HLA in healthy donors. Germline V gene data show CDR1 as LNHDA and CDR2 as SQIVND (reference sequence). Trimming shortened V by 4 bases and J by 0 bases, and 9 bases separated the two germline ends. CDR3 size: 14 residues. Overall study findings and caveats: Among TCR beta chains, those listed as cytomegalovirus-associated numbered more than 150. In the 130 or so validation repertoires, approximately 94% of cluster scores exceeded 0, per a later analysis.

On this clone: The antigen remains unidentified.

Clones were sequenced by immunoSEQ multiplex PCR, and TCRdb holds only the in-frame ones, with some missing. Among some 170,000 clones listed, nearly 90% were seen once. The chain combines TRBV19 with TRBJ1-1; D unresolved. This receptor was identified in a woman aged 18-29 years in good health and CMV-seropositive. Sequencing used PBMCs. CDR3 in amino acids: CASSTQYMNTEAFF. The CDR3 nucleotides read TGTGCCAGTAGTACACAATACATGAACACTGAAGCTTTCTTT.